This T cell receptor (beta chain) derives from a study of cytomegalovirus exposure and HLA in healthy donors. The donors (healthy individuals) were bone marrow donors. After removal of 1 base from V and 2 bases from J, the junction contained 6 bases not matched to a gene. CDR1 and CDR2 (germline): MGHRA, YSYEKL. This CDR3 has 17 amino acids. As regards this clone: Its antigen is not known.

The study ran its PCR with 60 Vbeta and 13 Jbeta primers. Authors' processing steps: As a later analysis found, there were 80 million or so unique TCR beta chains, of which roughly 11 million were shared. Only in-frame clones appear in the TCRdb table, and some are missing; sequencing was by immunoSEQ multiplex PCR. That table is the source of V, J and clone size, and D and trimming were worked out from the DNA. This repertoire shows around 99,000 clones, roughly 82% found once; its top ten account for roughly 2.7%. General study findings and limits: Some V segments, TRBV6-2 and TRBV6-3 among them, were indistinguishable and were therefore excluded.

This TCR was sampled from a man aged 30 to 39 in good health and CMV-seropositive. Material for sequencing was PBMCs. The J gene is TRBJ2-3, the V gene TRBV4-1, with 10 bases identical to TRBD2. CDR3 nucleotide sequence: TGCGCCAGCAGCCAAGGTCCAAGCGGGGGGGTCACAGATACGCAGTATTTT. This gives the protein CASSQGPSGGVTDTQYF.